The 16 T cell receptor beta chains given below trace back to one sample, sequenced in a study of cytomegalovirus exposure and HLA in healthy donors. Researchers ran the PCR with 60 Vbeta and 13 Jbeta primers. The table came from immunoSEQ multiplex PCR; TCRdb's copy has only in-frame clones and leaves some out. The sample records 150,000 to 200,000 clones, roughly 80% being singletons. Sequencing used PBMCs. All receptors derive from a female donor in good health and CMV-seronegative.

The V call is TRBV10-1, the J call TRBJ2-2; 9 nucleotides agree with TRBD1. This CDR3 has 16 residues. V dropped 0 bases and J dropped 5; count of bases not matched to a gene: 4. CDR1 is WNHNN and CDR2 is SYGVQD in the germline V gene (reference sequence). This chain's CDR3 is CASSESRTGETGELFF. CDR3 bases: TGCGCCAGCAGTGAGTCGCGGACAGGGGAGACCGGGGAGCTGTTTTTT.

The genes are TRBV5-4 and TRBJ2-1, with D perhaps TRBD2 (5 bases). V was trimmed by 4 bases and J by 0 bases, leaving 17 bases between them. The CDR3 has 17 amino acids. Per the germline V gene, CDR1 is SGHNT and CDR2 is YYREEE (reference sequence). CDR3 in amino acids: CASSPPGILGSYNEQFF. In DNA, the CDR3 is TGTGCCAGCAGCCCCCCCGGGATTCTCGGCTCCTACAATGAGCAGTTCTTC.

The genes are TRBV11-2 and TRBJ1-1; 8 positions match TRBD1. Germline V gives CDR1 SGHAT, CDR2 FQNNGV. V shed 1 base and J 1 base; nucleotides not matched to a gene: 5. The CDR3 covers 16 residues. The CDR3 protein is CASSLVAGGANTEAFF. The CDR3 DNA reads TGTGCCAGCAGCTTAGTGGCAGGGGGCGCGAACACTGAAGCTTTCTTT.

This sequence joins TRBV5-5 and TRBJ1-2; TRBD1 agrees at 7 bases. The CDR3 length is 15 residues. From germline, CDR1 is SGHKS and CDR2 YYEKEE (reference sequence). Losses at the gene ends were 2 bases for V and 1 base for J; bases not matched to a gene: 5. The CDR3 DNA is TGTGCCAGCAGCTTAAGGGGGCACGGTAACTATGGCTACACCTTC. It is translated as CASSLRGHGNYGYTF.

The chain couples TRBV4-1 to TRBJ1-1; no reliable D call. This CDR3 is built from 15 residues. Per germline, CDR1 MGHRA and CDR2 YSYEKL. The ends were cut back, 3 bases at V and 5 bases at J, with 16 bases in the middle. CDR3 residues: CASSHGTGIGTEAFF. The CDR3 DNA follows: TGCGCCAGCAGCCACGGCACGGGGATTGGGACTGAAGCTTTCTTT.

This clone was seen only a few times. This sequence joins TRBV28 and TRBJ1-4; TRBD1 agrees at 7 bases. This CDR3 is built from 15 residues. J was trimmed by 5 bases and V by 5 bases; bases with no gene match: 8. Germline CDR1 is MDHEN and CDR2 is SYDVKM. The chain's CDR3 is CASSPWDRPNEKLFF. The CDR3, as DNA: TGTGCCAGCAGTCCGTGGGACAGACCCAATGAAAAACTGTTTTTT.

This CDR3 is CASSFTHSLNTEAFF. The CDR3 region has the DNA TGTGCCAGCAGTTTTACCCACAGCCTGAACACTGAAGCTTTCTTT. V and J are TRBV27 and TRBJ1-1; unclear D gene. Germline V lookup: CDR1 MNHEY, CDR2 SMNVEV (reference sequence). Between the trimmed V and J ends, which lost 3 bases and 0 bases, there was a span of 11 bases. CDR3 size: 15 residues.

The rearrangement uses TRBV5-1 and TRBJ1-1; tentatively, D is TRBD1 (6 bases). Germline assignment: CDR1 SGHRS and CDR2 YFSETQ. The V gene lost 1 base and the J gene lost 6 bases, with 7 bases spanning the gap. The CDR3 is 12 amino acids. CDR3: CASSLRGSEAFF. The DNA for the CDR3 is TGCGCCAGCAGCTTGAGGGGGTCTGAAGCTTTCTTT. Complete variable domain (other parts from reference TRBV5-1 and TRBJ1-1): KAGVTQTPRYLIKTRGQQVTLSCSPISGHRSVSWYQQTPGQGLQFLFEYFSETQRNKGNFPGRFSGRQFSNSRSEMNVSTLELGDSALYLCASSLRGSEAFFGQGTRLTVV.

V is TRBV28 and J is TRBJ1-5, with 11 bases identical to TRBD1. The germline V gene encodes CDR1 MDHEN and CDR2 SYDVKM. The CDR3 contains 15 residues. V was pared by 5 bases and J by 7 bases, with 7 bases of the junction left unmatched. The CDR3 DNA is TGTGCCAGCAGTAGGGACAGGGGGGACCCACAGCCCCAGCATTTT. This codes for CASSRDRGDPQPQHF.

The J gene is TRBJ2-1, the V gene TRBV6-6, with 8 bases fitting TRBD1. CDR1 is MNHNY and CDR2 is SVGAGI in the germline V gene (reference sequence). The trim removed 5 bases at V and 6 bases at J, leaving 9 bases unmatched. The CDR3 is 15 residues long. Here the CDR3 DNA reads TGTGCCAGCAGTAGACAGGGGTTGGAGGGCAATGAGCAGTTCTTC. It is translated as CASSRQGLEGNEQFF.

The CDR3 nucleotides read TGTGCCAGCAGCCCACACCTTACAACTAATGAAAAACTGTTTTTT. Translated: CASSPHLTTNEKLFF. The chain has TRBV11-2 and TRBJ1-4; no definite D call. The CDR3 sequence is 15 residues long. CDR1 and CDR2 (germline): SGHAT, FQNNGV. V lost 5 bases, J lost 0 bases, and 10 bases lay in between. Drawing the rest from reference TRBV11-2 and TRBJ1-4, the complete variable domain is EAGVAQSPRYKIIEKRQSVAFWCNPISGHATLYWYQQILGQGPKLLIQFQNNGVVDDSQLPKDRFSAERLKGVDSTLKIQPAKLEDSAVYLCASSPHLTTNEKLFFGSGTQLSVL.

The chain carries TRBV2 and TRBJ1-3, with no clear D. Trimming left V 8 bases short and J 5 bases short, with 13 bases between. Germline CDR1 SNHLY, CDR2 FYNNEI. The CDR3 covers 13 residues. CDR3 DNA sequence: TGTGCCAGCTCCCGGGAAGCGAGAAACACCATATATTTT. As protein: CASSREARNTIYF.

This chain joins TRBV7-2 and TRBJ1-1; TRBD1 might be the D (5 bases). V lost 5 bases to trimming and J lost 3 bases, with 10 bases between them. This CDR3 contains 13 residues. CDR1 SGHTA and CDR2 FQGNSA come from the germline V gene. The CDR3 sequence: CASSRSRDTEAFF. The CDR3, as DNA: TGTGCCAGCAGCCGCTCCAGGGACACTGAAGCTTTCTTT.

This sequence joins TRBV19 and TRBJ1-2; TRBD1 agrees at 11 bases. V dropped 4 bases and J dropped 4; count of bases not matched to a gene: 5. Germline V gene lookup returns CDR1 LNHDA and CDR2 SQIVND (reference sequence). The CDR3 is made up of 15 amino acids. The CDR3 nucleotides are TGTGCCAGTAGTACCGGGACAGGGGGTTCCTATGGCTACACCTTC. Protein: CASSTGTGGSYGYTF.

In its sample, this clone was seen a few times. The same CDR3 can be traced to other DNA sequences in this sample. The V and J genes are TRBV5-4 and TRBJ2-4, with D tentatively TRBD1 (6 bases). Trimming stripped 4 bases from V and 0 bases from J, with 11 bases between. Per germline, CDR1 SGHNT and CDR2 YYREEE (reference sequence). The CDR3 is 15 residues long. The CDR3, as DNA: TGTGCCAGCAGCCTACAGGGCTTAGCCAAAAACATTCAGTACTTC. It translates to CASSLQGLAKNIQYF.

This clone was seen just once. The V call is TRBV7-3, the J call TRBJ2-3, with D tentatively TRBD1 (6 bases). CDR1 is SGHTA and CDR2 is FQGTGA in the germline V gene. V was trimmed by 1 base and J by 3 bases, leaving 8 bases between them. CDR3 size: 14 residues. CDR3 in amino acids: CASSLNRATDTQYF. CDR3 in DNA: TGTGCCAGCAGCTTAAACAGGGCTACAGATACGCAGTATTTT.